The source of this T cell receptor beta chain is a study of cytomegalovirus exposure and HLA in healthy donors. With 8 bases removed from V and 3 bases from J, the gap between germline ends came to 8 bases. The CDR3 totals 11 residues. Germline values: CDR1 SQVTM, CDR2 ANQGSEA. Generated by immunoSEQ multiplex PCR, the TCRdb table keeps only in-frame clones and is missing some. The sample holds some 56,000 clones, about 92% seen once. As concerns this clone: Its specificity is not known.

General study points: There were 160 or so TCR beta chains listed as cytomegalovirus-associated. The tendency of first-cohort TCR clusters to co-occur in the 120 or so validation repertoires was the finding of a later analysis.

The sequencing sample was made of PBMCs. The chain links TRBV29-1 to TRBJ2-1; D is undetermined. This TCR was sampled from a woman younger than 35 in good health and CMV-seropositive. CDR3 in amino acids: CSFQNYNEQFF. CDR3 nucleotides: TGCAGCTTCCAGAACTACAATGAGCAGTTCTTC.